This TCR beta chain was sequenced during a study of blood T cell repertoires in COVID-19. Trimming took 0 bases from V and 4 from J; bases not matched to a gene: 8. CDR3 size: 17 residues. Per germline, CDR1 LGHDT and CDR2 YNNKEL (reference sequence). TCRdb keeps only in-frame clones here, not all; method: immunoSEQ multiplex PCR. The data contain about 160,000 clones, around 84% of them singletons. This clonotype originated in an elderly woman with acute or convalescent COVID-19. Sequences were obtained from peripheral blood. This chain joins TRBV3-1 (or the pseudogene TRBV3-2) and TRBJ2-3; 9 bases align to TRBD2. In DNA, the CDR3 is TGTGCCAGCAGCCAAGATAGCGCGGGGGGGCTGTCAGATACGCAGTATTTT. This codes for CASSQDSAGGLSDTQYF.